This T cell receptor (beta chain) came from a study of human thymus T cells. During corrective heart surgery, resections were taken, and the thymus tissue came from them. Healthy Finnish infants undergoing corrective surgery for congenital heart defects were used as donors. Germline CDR1 is SEHNR and CDR2 is FQNEAQ (reference sequence). The CDR3 length is 14 residues. V gave up 4 bases and J gave up 6 bases, with 12 bases separating them. This table comes from immunoSEQ multiplex PCR, and its TCRdb copy is limited to in-frame clones, with some not included. The profile shows fewer than 90,000 clones, approximately 97% of them singletons.

The chain uses TRBV7-9 and TRBJ1-4; the D gene is possibly TRBD1 (6 bases). This clonotype originated in a boy younger than two with a congenital heart defect but otherwise immunologically healthy. Sequenced material: thymus tissue. CDR3 amino acids: CASSSGVNDEKLFF. The CDR3 region has the DNA TGTGCCAGCAGCTCAGGGGTGAATGATGAAAAACTGTTTTTT.